This T cell receptor beta chain is from a study of blood T cell repertoires in COVID-19. Overall study context: T cells, B-cell-depleted T cells, or PBMCs supplied cDNA or gDNA.

Per the authors' pipeline: Amplified reference gene primers provided the basis for estimating nucleated cell counts. Profiled with immunoSEQ multiplex PCR; TCRdb holds only in-frame clones, not every one. The V and J calls and clone size are taken from that table; D and trimming were inferred from the DNA. The sample gives about 200,000 clones, about 86% of which show up once; around 8.9% is in the top ten. Germline V gives CDR1 SQVTM, CDR2 ANQGSEA. The CDR3 spans 13 residues. The V end lost 6 bases, the J end lost 2 bases, and 10 bases lay between the germline ends. This chain links TRBV29-1 with TRBJ2-2; D may be TRBD1 (6 bases). Source material: PBMCs or T cells enriched from blood (not recorded which). This TCR was sampled from a woman aged 50 to 60 with acute COVID-19. CDR3 DNA: TGCAGCGTCGAGGACAGTAACACCGGGGAGCTGTTTTTT. Its translation: CSVEDSNTGELFF.